This T cell receptor beta chain was sequenced for a study of CD8 T cells in ankylosing spondylitis. The TCR beta libraries were generated through quantitative 5'-RACE incorporating molecular barcodes. TCRdb reprocessed the 5' RACE reads via MiXCR and lists one record per CDR3 protein. The table includes roughly 670,000 distinct CDR3 sequences, under 20% detected once. V lost 0 bases to trimming and J lost 7 bases; unmatched junction nucleotides: 14. This CDR3 spans 18 amino acids. The V gene's germline CDR1 is SGHTA and CDR2 FQGTGA. To note about this clonotype: Its specificity is unknown.

Study outcomes and limitations: Disease-linked clones bore a CD8+ phenotype, appearing relatively rarely in peripheral blood. From matched ankylosing spondylitis synovial fluid, disease-linked clones were reportedly recovered at significantly enriched levels. Ankylosing spondylitis blood appeared to carry a characteristic TCR beta motif of seven to nine highly homologous variants. Earlier studies detected some motif variants in reactive arthritis synovial fluid and blood.

This clonotype originated in a male donor with ankylosing spondylitis. V usage is TRBV7-3 and J usage is TRBJ1-4; 7 nucleotides line up with TRBD1. The sequenced sample consisted of blood, either unsorted or a sorted T cell fraction (not recorded which). DNA of the CDR3: TGTGCCAGCAGCTTAACGGACCTACACAGGGGCGGGGGTGAAAAACTGTTTTTT. Amino acids: CASSLTDLHRGGGEKLFF.